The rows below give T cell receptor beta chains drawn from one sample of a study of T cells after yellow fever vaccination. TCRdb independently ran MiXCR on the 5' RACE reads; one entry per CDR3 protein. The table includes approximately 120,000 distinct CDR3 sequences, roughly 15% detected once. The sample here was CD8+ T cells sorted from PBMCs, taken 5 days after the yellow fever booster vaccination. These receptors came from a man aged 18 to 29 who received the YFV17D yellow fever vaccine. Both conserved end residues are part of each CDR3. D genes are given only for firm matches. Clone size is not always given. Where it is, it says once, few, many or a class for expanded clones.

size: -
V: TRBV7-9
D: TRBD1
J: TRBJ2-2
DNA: TGTGCCAGCAGCAGGACAGGGGGCGCGACCGGGGAGCTGTTTTTT
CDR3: CASSRTGGATGELFF

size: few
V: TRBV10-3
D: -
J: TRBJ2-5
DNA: TGTGCCATCAGTAACGGCAGACTTGAAGAGACCCAGTACTTC
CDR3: CAISNGRLEETQYF

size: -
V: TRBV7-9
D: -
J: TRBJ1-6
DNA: TGTGCCAGCAGCGCAACAGGTCTTAGGGGGTCACCCCTCCACTTT
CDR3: CASSATGLRGSPLHF

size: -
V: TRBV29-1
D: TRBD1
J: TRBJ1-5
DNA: TGCAGCGTTGCACAGGGGTTGGCTCAGCCCCAGCATTTT
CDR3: CSVAQGLAQPQHF

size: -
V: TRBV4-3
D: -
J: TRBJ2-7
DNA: TGCGCCAGCAGCCAAGAACGGGGTCAGAGCTACGAGCAGTACTTC
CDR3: CASSQERGQSYEQYF

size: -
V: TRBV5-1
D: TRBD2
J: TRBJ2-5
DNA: TGCGCCAGCAGCAAAAGCGGGGGGGCCGGAGAGACCCAGTACTTC
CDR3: CASSKSGGAGETQYF

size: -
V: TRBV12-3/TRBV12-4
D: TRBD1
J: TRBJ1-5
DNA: TGTTCCAGCAGGATGGGACAGGGGAATCAGCCCCAGCATTTT
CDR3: CSSRMGQGNQPQHF

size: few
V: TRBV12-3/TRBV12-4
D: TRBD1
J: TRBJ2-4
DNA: TGTGCCAGCAGTTTAAAGGCAGGGGGAAACATTCAGTACTTC
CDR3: CASSLKAGGNIQYF

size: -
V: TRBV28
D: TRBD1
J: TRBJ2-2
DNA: TGTGCCAGCAGTTTATCCCGACAGGGGACCGGGGAGCTGTTTTTT
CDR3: CASSLSRQGTGELFF

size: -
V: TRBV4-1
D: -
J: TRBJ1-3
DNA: TGCGCCAGCAGCCAAGGGGTGACAGGAACTTTCTCTGGAAACACCATATATTTT
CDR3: CASSQGVTGTFSGNTIYF

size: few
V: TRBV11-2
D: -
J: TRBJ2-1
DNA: TGTGCCAGCAGCTTAGGATGGAATGAGCAGTTCTTC
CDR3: CASSLGWNEQFF

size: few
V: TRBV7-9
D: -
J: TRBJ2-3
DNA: TGTGCCAGCAGCATCCGGGACATATTGCGCACAGATACGCAGTATTTT
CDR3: CASSIRDILRTDTQYF

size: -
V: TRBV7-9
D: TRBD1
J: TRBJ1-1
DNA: TGTGCCAGCCTTTATTACAGGGGTGCCGGGACTGAAGCTTTCTTT
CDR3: CASLYYRGAGTEAFF

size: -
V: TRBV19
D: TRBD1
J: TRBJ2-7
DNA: TGTGCCAGTAGTATAGGACAGGGCTACGAGCAGTACTTC
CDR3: CASSIGQGYEQYF

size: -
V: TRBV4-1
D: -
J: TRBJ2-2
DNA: TGCGCCAGCAGCCAAGTCTGGAACGAGGCCGGGGAGCTGTTTTTT
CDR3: CASSQVWNEAGELFF

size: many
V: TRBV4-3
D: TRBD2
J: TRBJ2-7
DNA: TGCGCCAGCAGCCAAGTGACTAGCGGACTATACGAGCAGTACTTC
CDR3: CASSQVTSGLYEQYF

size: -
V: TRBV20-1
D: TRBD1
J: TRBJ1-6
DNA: TGCAGTGCTAGAGATTCCAGGGGGCATTATAATTCACCCCTCCACTTT
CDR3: CSARDSRGHYNSPLHF

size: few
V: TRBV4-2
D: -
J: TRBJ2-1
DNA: TGTGCCAGCAGCCAAGAGGTCGGGACTCCCCAAGCCCCGTTCTTC
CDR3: CASSQEVGTPQAPFF

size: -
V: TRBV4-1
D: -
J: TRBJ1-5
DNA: TGCGCCAGCAGCCTTACCGGACGTATCAATCAGCCCCAGCATTTT
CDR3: CASSLTGRINQPQHF

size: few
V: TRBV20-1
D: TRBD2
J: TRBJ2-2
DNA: TGCAGTGCACGGACTAGCCTCACCGGGGAGCTGTTTTTT
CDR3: CSARTSLTGELFF

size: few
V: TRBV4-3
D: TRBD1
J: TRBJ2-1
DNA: TGCGCCAGCAGCTCCGGGACAGGTAAAAACAATGAGCAGTTCTTC
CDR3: CASSSGTGKNNEQFF

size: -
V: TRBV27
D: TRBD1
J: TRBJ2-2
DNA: TGTGCCAGCAGTTTAACCGGGACAGGGGGCTTTGCCGGGGAGCTGTTTTTT
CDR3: CASSLTGTGGFAGELFF

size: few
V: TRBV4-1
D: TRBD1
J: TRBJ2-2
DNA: TGCGCCAGCAGAGACAGGGTCACGAACACCGGGGAGCTGTTTTTT
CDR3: CASRDRVTNTGELFF

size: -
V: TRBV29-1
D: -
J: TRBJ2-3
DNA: TGCAGCGTTGATGGGCTAGCCGAAAGTTGGACAGATACGCAGTATTTT
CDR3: CSVDGLAESWTDTQYF

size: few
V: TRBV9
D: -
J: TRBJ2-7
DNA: TGTGCCAGCAGCGTCCGAGGGGGACACTACGAGCAGTACTTC
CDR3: CASSVRGGHYEQYF

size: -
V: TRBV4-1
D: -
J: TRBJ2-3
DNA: TGCGCCAGCAGCCAAGAATTACGACTCCTCACAGATACGCAGTATTTT
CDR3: CASSQELRLLTDTQYF

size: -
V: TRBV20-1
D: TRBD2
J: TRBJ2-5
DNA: TGCAGTGCGAGCGGGGGACAAGAGACCCAGTACTTC
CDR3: CSASGGQETQYF

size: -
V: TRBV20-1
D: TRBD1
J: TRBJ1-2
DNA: TGCAGTGCCCACCCCGACAGGGGTCCTAACTATGGCTACACCTTC
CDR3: CSAHPDRGPNYGYTF

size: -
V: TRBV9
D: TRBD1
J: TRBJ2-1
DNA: TGTGCCAGCAGCGCCGGGACAGGGGGATCTTTCTTC
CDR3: CASSAGTGGSFF

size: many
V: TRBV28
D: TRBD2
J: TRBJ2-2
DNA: TGTGCCAGCAGTTTATGCAGGCGGGGGAGCTGCACCGGGGAGCTGTTTTTT
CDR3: CASSLCRRGSCTGELFF

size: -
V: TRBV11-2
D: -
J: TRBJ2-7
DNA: TGTGCCAGCAGCTACCTAAGCGGTGCGAACGAGCAGTACTTC
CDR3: CASSYLSGANEQYF

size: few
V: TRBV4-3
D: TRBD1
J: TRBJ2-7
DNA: TGCGCCAGCAGCTCCGGGACAGGGATTTCCTACGAGCAGTACTTC
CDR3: CASSSGTGISYEQYF

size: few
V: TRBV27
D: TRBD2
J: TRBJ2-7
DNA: TGTGCCAGCAAACTAGCGGGGGGGAACTCCTACGAGCAGTACTTC
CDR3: CASKLAGGNSYEQYF

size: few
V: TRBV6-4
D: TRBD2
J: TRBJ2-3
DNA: TGTGCCAGCAGCGCGGGGCGGGGGGCCGTAGATACGCAGTATTTT
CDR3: CASSAGRGAVDTQYF

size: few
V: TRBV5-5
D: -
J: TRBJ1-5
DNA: TGTGCCAGCAGCCCAGGTAGCGGTCAGCCCCAGCATTTT
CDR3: CASSPGSGQPQHF

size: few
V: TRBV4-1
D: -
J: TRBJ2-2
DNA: TGCGCCAGCAGCCAAGACCCTCAGGGGGGTGGGCTGGTGAACACCGGGGAGCTGTTTTTT
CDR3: CASSQDPQGGGLVNTGELFF

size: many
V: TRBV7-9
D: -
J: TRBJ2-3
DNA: TGTGCCAGCAGCGGATCCGCGGCCCTCGGAGATACGCAGTATTTT
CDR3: CASSGSAALGDTQYF

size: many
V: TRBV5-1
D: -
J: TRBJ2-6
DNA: TGCGCCAGCAGCTTGGGGAACTCTGGGGCCAACGTCCTGACTTTC
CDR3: CASSLGNSGANVLTF

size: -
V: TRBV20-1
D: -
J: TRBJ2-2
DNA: TGCAGTGCTAGACAGACGAACACCGGGGAGCTGTTTTTT
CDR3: CSARQTNTGELFF

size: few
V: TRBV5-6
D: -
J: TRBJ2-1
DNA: TGTGCCAGCAGCGGACCCAATTACAATGAGCAGTTCTTC
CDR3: CASSGPNYNEQFF

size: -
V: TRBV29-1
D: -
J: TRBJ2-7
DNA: TGCAGCGTCCACCTACGGACAGACGAGCAGTACTTC
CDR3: CSVHLRTDEQYF

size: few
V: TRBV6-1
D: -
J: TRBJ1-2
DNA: TGTGCCAGCAGTGAACGTGGCCTGAGGAGGGGCTACACCTTC
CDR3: CASSERGLRRGYTF

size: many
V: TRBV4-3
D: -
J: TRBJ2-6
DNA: TGCGCCAGCAGCCATACTACAGGCTCTGGGGCCAACGTCCTGACTTTC
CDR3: CASSHTTGSGANVLTF